The 20 T cell receptor beta chains in this list originate from one sample, sequenced in a study of tumor-infiltrating lymphocytes in localized non-small cell lung cancer. Assay used: immunoSEQ multiplex PCR; TCRdb lists only in-frame clones, some missing. The repertoire holds some 22,000 clones, with approximately 80% as singletons. Sequencing input: lung tumor tissue. These receptors were collected from a human donor with non-small cell lung cancer.

The chain recombines TRBV9 with TRBJ2-1; TRBD2 matches at 8 bases. Germline CDR1 is SGDLS and CDR2 is YYNGEE. V lost 4 bases and J lost 4; bases outside the gene matches: 10. This CDR3 region has 16 residues. The DNA of the CDR3 is TGTGCCAGCAGCCTACAGACTAGCGCGAATTACAATGAGCAGTTCTTC. Translation gives CASSLQTSANYNEQFF.

In DNA, the CDR3 is TGTGCCAGCAGCGTGTTAGGGGGGCAATCGAACACCGGGGAGCTGTTTTTT. Encoded protein: CASSVLGGQSNTGELFF. V is TRBV9 and J is TRBJ2-2; D assignment may be TRBD1 or TRBD2 (6 bases each). The CDR3 extends over 17 amino acids. Trimming removed 2 bases from V and 0 bases from J, with 14 bases in between. Germline CDR1 is SGDLS and CDR2 is YYNGEE.

V is TRBV9 and J is TRBJ2-7; D is perhaps TRBD2 (6 bases). The length of the CDR3 is 14 residues. The V gene's germline CDR1 is SGDLS and CDR2 YYNGEE. The V gene lost 4 bases and the J gene lost 3 bases, with 14 bases spanning the gap. The CDR3 loop is CASSPEVGLYEQYF. The CDR3 DNA reads as TGTGCCAGCAGCCCAGAGGTGGGACTCTACGAGCAGTACTTC.

V is TRBV4-3 and J is TRBJ1-4; tentatively, D is TRBD1 (6 bases). Trimming removed 4 bases from V and 8 bases from J, with 20 bases in between. CDR1 is LGHNA and CDR2 is YSLEER in the germline V gene. This CDR3 region has 16 residues. The CDR3 here is CASSPAASGAKEKLFF. The CDR3, as DNA: TGCGCCAGCAGCCCAGCCGCGTCGGGGGCCAAAGAAAAACTGTTTTTT.

The rearrangement uses TRBV5-4 and TRBJ2-2; D gene uncertain. The CDR3 runs to 14 residues. Germline V gene data show CDR1 as SGHNT and CDR2 as YYREEE (reference sequence). The V gene lost 0 bases and the J gene lost 4 bases, with 7 bases spanning the gap. The CDR3 DNA reads as TGTGCCAGCAGCTTGGTGGATGCCACCGGGGAGCTGTTTTTT. Protein sequence: CASSLVDATGELFF.

This rearrangement joins TRBV6-6 to TRBJ2-1; perhaps TRBD1 as D (7 bases). The CDR3 runs to 13 residues. V shed 2 bases and J shed 10 bases, with 12 bases lying between them. Germline V gene sequence: CDR1 MNHNY, CDR2 SVGAGI (reference sequence). DNA of the CDR3: TGTGCCAGCAGTTACCGGGACAGCGGGGAGCAGTTCTTC. It specifies CASSYRDSGEQFF.

The rearrangement uses TRBV27 and TRBJ1-1; no clear D. V was shortened by 0 bases and J by 1 base, with 9 bases between the two germline ends. Germline assignment: CDR1 MNHEY and CDR2 SMNVEV (reference sequence). This CDR3 is 15 amino acids long. In DNA, the CDR3 is TGTGCCAGCAGTTTATCAGGGCCCCCGAACACTGAAGCTTTCTTT. It is translated as CASSLSGPPNTEAFF.

For the CDR3, the DNA is TGTGCCAGCAGCTTGGGGGGAGGACAGACCCCTTTCGGTGGGGCCAACGTCCTGACTTTC. This encodes CASSLGGGQTPFGGANVLTF. V and J are TRBV11-3 and TRBJ2-6; D may correspond to TRBD1 or TRBD2 (6 bases each). V gave up 3 bases and J gave up 3 bases, with 24 bases separating them. Germline V gene data show CDR1 as SGHNT and CDR2 as YENEEA. The length of the CDR3 is 20 residues.

This clone came up a few times. This rearrangement joins TRBV27 to TRBJ1-2, with 9 bases lining up with TRBD1. V was clipped by 6 bases and J by 2 bases; unmatched bases: 10. The V gene's germline CDR1 is MNHEY and CDR2 SMNVEV (reference sequence). The CDR3 contains 16 residues. The CDR3 here is CASRREGQGRNYGYTF. The DNA for the CDR3 is TGTGCCAGCAGGCGGGAGGGACAGGGTAGAAACTATGGCTACACCTTC.

The table lists this clone with a few counts. This chain joins TRBV14 and TRBJ1-3, with D uncertain. The CDR3 has 19 residues. Trimming cost V 4 bases and J 1 base, with 23 bases left between them. In germline, CDR1 is SGHDN, CDR2 FVKESK. The CDR3 reads CASSLRGIRAEGSGNTIYF. The CDR3 bases are TGTGCCAGCAGCCTCCGCGGTATTAGGGCCGAGGGATCTGGAAACACCATATATTTT.

This chain joins TRBV19 and TRBJ1-5; unclear D gene. This CDR3 is 12 amino acids long. The V and J ends lost 2 bases and 5 bases respectively, with 4 bases between them. Germline-derived CDR1 and CDR2 are LNHDA and SQIVND (reference sequence). CDR3 coding DNA: TGTGCCAGTAGTATAAGGGATCAGCCCCAGCATTTT. Its translation is CASSIRDQPQHF.

The chain is built from TRBV5-6 and TRBJ1-3, with D possibly being TRBD1 (6 bases). Germline loops: CDR1 SGHDT, CDR2 YYEEEE. The CDR3 extends over 15 amino acids. V lost 3 bases, J lost 0 bases, and 10 bases lay in between. CDR3 DNA: TGTGCCAGCAGCTCTGGACAGATCTCTGGAAACACCATATATTTT. Its protein is CASSSGQISGNTIYF.

CDR3 loop: CASSYSSGTSGELFF. The CDR3 region has the DNA TGTGCCAGCAGTTACTCGTCGGGGACGTCGGGGGAGCTGTTTTTT. The chain links TRBV6-5 to TRBJ2-2, with D tentatively TRBD1 or TRBD2 (5 bases each). The length of the CDR3 is 15 residues. Germline values: CDR1 MNHEY, CDR2 SVGAGI. V was pared by 0 bases and J by 8 bases, with 13 bases between.

The V and J genes are TRBV5-1 and TRBJ1-3; the D gene is possibly TRBD1 (6 bases). The CDR3 is made up of 16 amino acids. Trimming took off 2 bases at V and 4 bases at J, with 16 bases between the two ends. CDR1 and CDR2 from the germline V gene are SGHRS and YFSETQ. Here the CDR3 reads CASSFDDRFSGNTIYF. The CDR3 DNA is TGCGCCAGCAGCTTCGATGACAGGTTCTCCGGAAACACCATATATTTT. Variable domain in full (rest from reference TRBV5-1 and TRBJ1-3): KAGVTQTPRYLIKTRGQQVTLSCSPISGHRSVSWYQQTPGQGLQFLFEYFSETQRNKGNFPGRFSGRQFSNSRSEMNVSTLELGDSALYLCASSFDDRFSGNTIYFGEGSWLTVV.

The V call is TRBV10-3, the J call TRBJ2-3, with D perhaps TRBD2 (5 bases). The V and J ends lost 6 bases and 1 base respectively, with 11 bases between them. The length of the CDR3 is 14 residues. Germline values: CDR1 ENHRY, CDR2 SYGVKD. This chain's CDR3 is CAIRFSEGTDTQYF. CDR3 DNA: TGTGCCATCAGATTTTCGGAGGGCACAGATACGCAGTATTTT.

This clone was counted between two and nine times. The CDR3: CATSRDGQPGNTIYF. CDR3 sequence (DNA): TGTGCCACCAGCAGAGACGGACAGCCTGGAAACACCATATATTTT. V and J are TRBV15 and TRBJ1-3, with a tentative D call TRBD1 (6 bases). The CDR3 loop spans 15 amino acids. Germline CDR1 and CDR2: LNHNV and YYDKDF (reference sequence). Deletions cut 0 bases from V and 2 bases from J, with 8 bases between.

The rearrangement uses TRBV7-8 and TRBJ1-5; D remains unclear. Germline CDR1 SGHVS, CDR2 FQNEAQ. V was clipped by 6 bases and J by 3 bases, with 15 bases between them. CDR3 length: 15 amino acids. The CDR3 nucleotides read TGTGCCAGCAGTCCATTTGTGGGGTTCAATCAGCCCCAGCATTTT. This translates into CASSPFVGFNQPQHF.

The chain combines TRBV19 with TRBJ2-3; 10 bases line up with TRBD2. Losses at the gene ends were 8 bases for V and 6 bases for J; bases not matched to a gene: 5. The CDR3 runs to 13 residues. Germline CDR1 LNHDA, CDR2 SQIVND (reference sequence). The CDR3 sequence: CASGTSGTDTQYF. The CDR3 DNA follows: TGTGCCAGTGGTACTAGCGGGACCGATACGCAGTATTTT. The full variable domain, its missing parts supplied by reference TRBV19 and TRBJ2-3, is DGGITQSPKYLFRKEGQNVTLSCEQNLNHDAMYWYRQDPGQGLRLIYYSQIVNDFQKGDIAEGYSVSREKKESFPLTVTSAQKNPTAFYLCASGTSGTDTQYFGPGTRLTVL.

With regard to this clone: Because it lacks the conserved phenylalanine or tryptophan at the end, this CDR3 is likely a read error. The DNA is omitted, as the CDR3 cannot be located on it reliably, and the CDR3 follows TCRdb's listing. The chain links TRBV18 to TRBJ2-7; TRBD1 was called by the table and not checked on the DNA. The CDR3 length is 13 residues, termini included. Germline-derived CDR1 and CDR2 are KGHSH and LQKENI. The CDR3 reads CASSPVGQASPSY.

This clone is a singleton in its sample. This chain connects TRBV6-1 to TRBJ2-5; weak D call: TRBD2 (6 bases). The CDR3 has 14 residues. V lost 10 bases and J lost 5, with 20 bases in between. Germline assignment: CDR1 MNHNS and CDR2 SASEGT. CDR3 nucleotide sequence: TGTGCCATCAAAAACTACCCGGAGGGGGAGACCCAGTACTTC. Translating gives CAIKNYPEGETQYF.